This TCR beta chain was retrieved from a study of blood T cells in healthy people across ages (dated by TCRdb to between 2014 and 2017). With regard to the full study: Template switching captured roughly one uniquely barcoded TCR beta cDNA molecule per two T cells in model experiments. The study measured age-related changes in TCR beta repertoire diversity using deep sequencing normalized with unique cDNA molecular identifiers. Donors were grouped into four age groups: young (average roughly 17 years), middle-aged (less than 40), aged (around 56) and long-lived (roughly 80). To avoid experimental bias, donors of different ages were randomly spread across the sequencing lanes. Two additional independent replicas of 1 million unique cDNA reads from the same blood draw were analyzed for two donors (one aged 18 to 30 and one aged 80 or older). Study-wide conclusions, independent of this receptor: Estimates of total diversity based on one million sequenced T cells were regarded as lower bounds and as underestimates. Since profiling was done on bulk unsorted PBMCs, naive and antigen-experienced compartments could not be conclusively compared. There was a strong correlation between observed TCR beta diversity and the percentage of naive T cells measured by flow cytometry. As age increased, observed TCR beta diversity per million T cells dropped in a roughly linear way, and a significant reduction was already evident by age around 41. Donor CMV infection status was unknown, potentially confounding age-related changes in expanded clonotypes. Compared with the aged group, the long-lived group had more naive CD4+ T cells, fewer expanded clones and increased TCR diversity, suggesting age selection.

Details on this clonotype: No antigen is known for it. Base-call qualities are not available, and no considerably larger clone is one nucleotide away.

Libraries were constructed by 5' RACE. Sequencing relied on an Illumina HiSeq 2500. A second PCR of roughly 6 to 11 cycles was performed with a sample-barcoded 5' primer and a J-beta primer mix. A template-switch 5' adaptor carrying 12 random nucleotides introduced a unique molecular identifier onto each TCR beta cDNA molecule. Each sample yielded at least 2.5 million CDR3-containing paired-end reads. The Mint cDNA synthesis kit, primed by a TRBC-specific oligonucleotide, was used to synthesize first-strand cDNA from all RNA. Following uracil-DNA glycosylase treatment, all cDNA underwent a first 18-cycle PCR with the universal primers M1SS and BC2_uni_R. Under the source paper's analysis protocol: For normalization, 1 million high-quality reads were randomly selected from each sample, with every read carrying a distinct molecular identifier. Instead of being binned into consensus sequences, reads with shared molecular identifiers were discarded. MiTCR, with a Q25 quality threshold and the strictest error-elimination algorithm, was used for CDR3 identification, clonotype clustering and error correction. A nonparametric unseen species model with Euler transformation was used to estimate lower-bound total TCR beta diversity. TCRdb took the public reads, trimmed them with fastp at Q25, ran MiXCR for clone calling and kept in-frame beta chains. Each entry merges the rows of one CDR3 protein and shows their most common DNA and genes. These V and J calls are TCRdb output, not the study's own analysis. The sample data list approximately 400,000 distinct CDR3 sequences, and approximately 51% of these were observed just once. The top ten constitute about 54% of the sample.

Systemically healthy Caucasian individuals from Russia, some 38 in total and aged about 6 to 100 years, were included as donors. Roughly 10 milliliters of peripheral blood were collected from each donor into EDTA-treated Vacutainer tubes. Ficoll-Paque density-gradient centrifugation was used to isolate PBMCs, with at least 7 million per sample. Trizol reagent was used to extract total RNA from PBMCs, with at least 5 micrograms per sample. Naive CD45RAhigh/CD27high T cell percentages were measured by flow cytometry on a PBMC aliquot from every donor. Material for sequencing was blood. The TCR originated in a man aged 55 to 70 in good health.

The CDR3 protein is CAISGGQGPRTQYF. The DNA sequence reads TGTGCCATCAGTGGGGGACAGGGCCCCAGGACCCAGTACTTC. The rearrangement combines TRBV10-3 with TRBJ2-7, with TRBD1 identical over 9 junction bases. TRBJ2-5 matches the DNA end more closely, so the J call is doubtful. The germline V gene specifies ENHRY as CDR1 and SYGVKD as CDR2. Including cysteine and phenylalanine, the CDR3 has 14 amino acids. The entry retains the CDR3 DNA only, 42 bases that are in frame from base 1.